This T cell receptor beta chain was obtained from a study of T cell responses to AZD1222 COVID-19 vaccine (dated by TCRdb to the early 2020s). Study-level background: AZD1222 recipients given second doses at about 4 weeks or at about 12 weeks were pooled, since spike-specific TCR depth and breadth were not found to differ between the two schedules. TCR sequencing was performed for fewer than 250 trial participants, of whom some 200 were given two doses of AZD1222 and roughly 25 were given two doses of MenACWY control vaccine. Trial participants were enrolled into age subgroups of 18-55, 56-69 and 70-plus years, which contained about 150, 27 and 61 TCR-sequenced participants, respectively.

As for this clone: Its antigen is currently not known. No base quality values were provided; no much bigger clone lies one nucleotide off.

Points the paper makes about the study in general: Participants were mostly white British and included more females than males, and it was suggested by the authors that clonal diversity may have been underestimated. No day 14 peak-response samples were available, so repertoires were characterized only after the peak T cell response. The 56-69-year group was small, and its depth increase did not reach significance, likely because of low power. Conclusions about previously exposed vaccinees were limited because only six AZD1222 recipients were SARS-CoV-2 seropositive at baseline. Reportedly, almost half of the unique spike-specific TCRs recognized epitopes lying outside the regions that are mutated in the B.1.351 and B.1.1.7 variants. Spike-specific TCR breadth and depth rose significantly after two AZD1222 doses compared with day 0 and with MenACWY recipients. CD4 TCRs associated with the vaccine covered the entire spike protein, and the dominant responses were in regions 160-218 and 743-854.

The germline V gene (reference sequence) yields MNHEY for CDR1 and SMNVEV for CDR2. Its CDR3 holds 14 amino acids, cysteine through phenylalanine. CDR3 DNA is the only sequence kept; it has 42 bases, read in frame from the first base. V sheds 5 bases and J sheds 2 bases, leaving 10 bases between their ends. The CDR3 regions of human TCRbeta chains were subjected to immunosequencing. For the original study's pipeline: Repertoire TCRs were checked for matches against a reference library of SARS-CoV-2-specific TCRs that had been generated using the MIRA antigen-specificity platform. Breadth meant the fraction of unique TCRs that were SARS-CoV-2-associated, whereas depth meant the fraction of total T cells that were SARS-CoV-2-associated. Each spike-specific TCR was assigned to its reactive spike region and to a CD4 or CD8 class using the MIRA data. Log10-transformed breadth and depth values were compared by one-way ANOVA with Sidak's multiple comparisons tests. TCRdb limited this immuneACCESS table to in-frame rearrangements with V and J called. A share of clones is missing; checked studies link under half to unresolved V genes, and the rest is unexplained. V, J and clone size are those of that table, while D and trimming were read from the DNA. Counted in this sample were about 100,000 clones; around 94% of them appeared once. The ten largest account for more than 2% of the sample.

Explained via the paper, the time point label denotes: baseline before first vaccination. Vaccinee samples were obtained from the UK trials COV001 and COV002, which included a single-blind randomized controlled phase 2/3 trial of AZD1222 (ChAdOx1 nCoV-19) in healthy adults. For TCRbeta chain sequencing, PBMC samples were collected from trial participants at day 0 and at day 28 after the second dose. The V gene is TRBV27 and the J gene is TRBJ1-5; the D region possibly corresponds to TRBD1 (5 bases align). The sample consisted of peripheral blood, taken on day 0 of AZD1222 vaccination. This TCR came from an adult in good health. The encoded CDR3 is CASSKQGGNQPQHF. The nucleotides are TGTGCCAGCAGTAAGCAGGGTGGCAATCAGCCCCAGCATTTT.